Below, 30 T cell receptor beta chains from the same sample are listed, as sequenced in a study of spatial heterogeneity in lung cancer. Time point indicated: blood at routine non-recurrence follow-up after resection. From the 5' RACE reads, TCRdb called clonotypes with MiXCR, one entry per CDR3 protein. The sample holds 340 or so distinct CDR3 sequences, 25% to 35% seen once. The specimen was PBMCs, collected at follow-up. The source of these receptors is a male donor with early-stage non-small cell lung cancer.

As to this clonotype: This beta chain is a stray sequence in a library constructed for alpha chains; its clone size is not meaningful. The genes are TRBV19 and TRBJ2-2; 12 bases line up with TRBD1. V lost 10 bases to trimming and J lost 5 bases; unmatched junction nucleotides: 5. The CDR3 sequence is 14 residues long. Germline loops: CDR1 LNHDA, CDR2 SQIVND (reference sequence). This chain's CDR3 is CATGDRGRTGELFF. Written as DNA, the CDR3 is TGTGCCACCGGGGACAGGGGGCGAACCGGGGAGCTGTTTTTT.

Comments on this clonotype: The library was built for alpha chains, so this beta chain is an off-target read and its size means little. CDR3 in DNA: TGCAGTGCTAGACTAGCGGACGGCACAGATACGCAGTATTTT. Its translation: CSARLADGTDTQYF. The chain employs TRBV20-1 and TRBJ2-3, with TRBD2 identical over 7 bases. The CDR3 has 14 residues. Germline values: CDR1 DFQATT, CDR2 SNEGSKA (reference sequence). Germline trimming cut 2 bases from V and 1 base from J; bases unmatched to any gene: 3.

With regard to this clonotype: For a library built for alpha chains, this beta chain is a stray read; little rests on its size. This chain joins TRBV6-2 or TRBV6-3 and TRBJ2-1; D is unresolved. The CDR3 is made up of 14 amino acids. The V and J ends lost 6 bases and 0 bases respectively, with 9 bases between them. Germline CDR1 is MNHEY and CDR2 is SVGEGT. CDR3 sequence: CASSSYGSYNEQFF. CDR3 coding DNA: TGTGCCAGCAGCTCTTATGGCTCCTACAATGAGCAGTTCTTC.

This clonotype was observed a single time. The size of this beta chain means little, since it is a stray read in a library made for alpha chains. In nucleotides, the CDR3 is TGTGCCTGGAGTTTAAGGACAACCTATGGCTACACCTTC. This sequence encodes CAWSLRTTYGYTF. The rearrangement uses TRBV30 and TRBJ1-2; D possibly corresponds to TRBD1 (5 bases). Germline assignment: CDR1 GTSNPN and CDR2 SVGIG (reference sequence). V dropped 2 bases and J dropped 4 bases, with 11 bases sitting between them. The CDR3 runs 13 residues.

This clonotype is termed large. This beta chain was picked up by a library intended for alpha chains and is off target, so its count carries little meaning. The gene calls are TRBV11-2 and TRBJ2-7; 12 bases align to TRBD2. The CDR3 is 19 amino acids. The germline CDR1 and CDR2 sequences are SGHAT and FQNNGV. The junction had 15 bases not matched to a gene; V was cut back by 6 bases and J by 0 bases. The CDR3 protein is CASRASTSGGRYNSYEQYF. In DNA form, the CDR3 reads TGTGCCAGCAGGGCAAGTACTAGCGGGGGGAGATATAACTCCTACGAGCAGTACTTC.

This clonotype was detected a few times. A library made for alpha chains picked up this beta chain off target, so its size means little. The chain uses TRBV5-6 and TRBJ2-7; D gene ambiguous. V lost 0 bases and J lost 4, with 8 bases in between. Germline V lookup: CDR1 SGHDT, CDR2 YYEEEE. The CDR3 extends over 13 amino acids. CDR3 nucleotide sequence: TGTGCCAGCAGCTTGGGGGCAGGTTACGAGCAGTACTTC. This encodes CASSLGAGYEQYF.

For this clonotype: This beta chain represents an off-target read in a library built for alpha chains; its size is of limited meaning. The gene calls are TRBV28 and TRBJ2-7; weak D call: TRBD1 (6 bases). The CDR3 is 15 amino acids. The germline V and J ends were trimmed by 4 bases and 3 bases, with 16 bases remaining between them. Looked up from germline, CDR1 is MDHEN and CDR2 is SYDVKM. The CDR3 region is CASSSPPRQVYEQYF. The DNA for the CDR3 is TGTGCCAGCAGTTCACCGCCTCGACAGGTCTACGAGCAGTACTTC.

This clonotype was seen a few times. With the library built for alpha chains, this beta chain is off target and its frequency is not meaningful. The rearrangement joins TRBV4-1 to TRBJ2-3, with 9 bases lining up with TRBD1. The ends lost 4 bases at V and 7 bases at J; junction bases unmatched: 9. In germline, CDR1 is MGHRA, CDR2 YSYEKL. The CDR3 covers 15 residues. The CDR3 protein is CASSPGQGEGYTQYF. The CDR3 DNA reads as TGCGCCAGCAGCCCGGGACAGGGTGAGGGATATACGCAGTATTTT.

For this clonotype: Found in a library prepared for alpha chains, this beta chain is an off-target read, and its abundance has little meaning. V and J are TRBV20-1 and TRBJ1-6; D unresolved. CDR3 length equals 17 residues. The V gene's germline CDR1 is DFQATT and CDR2 SNEGSKA (reference sequence). V gave up 2 bases and J gave up 9 bases, with 23 bases separating them. The CDR3 protein is CSARPAVAVSGSSPLHF. The DNA of the CDR3 is TGCAGTGCTAGACCCGCCGTGGCGGTTTCAGGCAGTTCACCCCTCCACTTT.

As to this clonotype: This beta chain came through as a stray read in a library set up for alpha chains, and its size says little. This sequence joins TRBV12-3 or TRBV12-4 and TRBJ2-1; D possibly corresponds to TRBD2 (5 bases). With 5 bases removed from V and 7 bases from J, the gap between germline ends came to 18 bases. CDR3 length equals 15 residues. This CDR3 reads CASSPSGGLGNEQFF. Here the CDR3 DNA reads TGTGCCAGCAGTCCCTCCGGCGGGTTGGGTAATGAGCAGTTCTTC.

To note about this clonotype: The library was designed around alpha chains, so this beta chain is a stray read whose abundance carries little weight. This rearrangement joins TRBV4-3 to TRBJ1-6, with 7 bases that match TRBD1. CDR3 length: 19 residues. Germline loops: CDR1 LGHNA, CDR2 YSLEER. The J segment lost 0 bases and the V segment lost 3 bases, leaving 11 bases of the junction unmatched. The CDR3 loop reads CASSQDPPGQSSYNSPLHF. The CDR3 DNA reads as TGCGCCAGCAGCCAGGACCCCCCGGGACAGAGCTCCTATAATTCACCCCTCCACTTT.

This clonotype qualifies as hyperexpanded. This beta chain is a stray sequence in a library constructed for alpha chains; its clone size is not meaningful. J is TRBJ2-2 and V is TRBV5-5; D call uncertain. This CDR3 region has 12 residues. Germline CDR1 is SGHKS and CDR2 is YYEKEE (reference sequence). V was cut by 0 bases and J by 9 bases, with 6 bases left in between. The CDR3 protein is CASSLDTRELFF. The CDR3 DNA sequence: TGTGCCAGCAGCTTGGACACTCGGGAGCTGTTTTTT.

As for this clonotype: Since it is a stray read in a library aimed at alpha chains, this beta chain has a size that is not meaningful. This chain connects TRBV9 to TRBJ2-7, with D perhaps matching TRBD2 (5 bases). Trimming stripped 2 bases from V and 1 base from J, with 7 bases between. CDR1 and CDR2 (germline): SGDLS, YYNGEE. This CDR3 region has 13 residues. CDR3: CASSVEGSYEQYF. CDR3 in DNA: TGTGCCAGCAGCGTTGAGGGTTCCTACGAGCAGTACTTC.

This clonotype was seen only a few times. This beta chain represents an off-target read in a library built for alpha chains; its size is of limited meaning. The CDR3 DNA reads TGCGCCAGCAGCCCTAGGGCGATGGAGACCCAGTACTTC. Protein product: CASSPRAMETQYF. The chain carries TRBV5-1 and TRBJ2-5; D gene uncertain. V dropped 4 bases and J dropped 5 bases, with 12 bases sitting between them. The germline CDR1 and CDR2 sequences are SGHRS and YFSETQ. The CDR3 runs 13 residues.

In its sample, this clonotype was seen a few times. For a library built for alpha chains, this beta chain is a stray read; little rests on its size. The V call is TRBV29-1, the J call TRBJ2-2; D is unresolved. This CDR3 comprises 13 residues. The germline CDR1 and CDR2 sequences are SQVTM and ANQGSEA. V was clipped by 0 bases and J by 6 bases, with 8 bases between them. The CDR3 here is CSVEDDGSGELFF. Here the CDR3 DNA reads TGCAGCGTTGAAGATGACGGGTCCGGGGAGCTGTTTTTT.

This clonotype was counted between two and nine times. The size of this beta chain means little, since it is a stray read in a library made for alpha chains. This rearrangement joins TRBV18 to TRBJ2-2, with no clear D. Germline lookup yields CDR1 KGHSH and CDR2 LQKENI. V gave up 3 bases and J gave up 0 bases, with 14 bases separating them. The CDR3 covers 17 residues. This CDR3 reads CASSPNVQSANTGELFF. CDR3 in DNA: TGTGCCAGCTCACCGAACGTTCAGTCCGCGAACACCGGGGAGCTGTTTTTT.

This clonotype was counted a few times. This beta chain appears as a stray read in a library generated for alpha chains; its size is not informative. The J gene is TRBJ2-3, the V gene TRBV10-2, with TRBD1 as a possible D gene (6 bases). The CDR3 length is 17 residues. The germline V gene encodes CDR1 WSHSY and CDR2 SAAADI. The ends were cut back, 7 bases at V and 5 bases at J, with 25 bases in the middle. In DNA form, the CDR3 reads TGCGCCAGCATCTTGGGGGAATACAGGGATCGGCAAGATACGCAGTATTTT. Protein: CASILGEYRDRQDTQYF.

This clonotype came up a few times. A library prepared for alpha chains yielded this beta chain as an off-target read; its size is of little meaning. The chain uses TRBV28 and TRBJ1-5, with D perhaps TRBD1 (6 bases). The CDR3 has 18 amino acids. The germline V gene encodes CDR1 MDHEN and CDR2 SYDVKM. Trimming took 5 bases from V and 6 from J, leaving 26 bases between them. CDR3 nucleotides: TGTGCCAGCAGTCCCCTTTCCGACAGGACGGGAGCAAGTCAGCCCCAGCATTTT. It is translated as CASSPLSDRTGASQPQHF. Drawing the rest from reference TRBV28 and TRBJ1-5, the complete variable domain is DVKVTQSSRYLVKRTGEKVFLECVQDMDHENMFWYRQDPGLGLRLIYFSYDVKMKEKGDIPEGYSVSREKKERFSLILESASTNQTSMYLCASSPLSDRTGASQPQHFGDGTRLSIL.

Worth noting for this clonotype: In a library made to pick up alpha chains, this beta chain is a stray read with a size that means little. This chain joins TRBV2 and TRBJ2-5; D uncertain. The germline CDR1 and CDR2 sequences are SNHLY and FYNNEI. V was clipped by 1 base and J by 4 bases, with 10 bases between them. The CDR3 covers 14 residues. The CDR3 region is CASSEVPQAETQYF. DNA of the CDR3: TGTGCCAGCAGTGAAGTCCCCCAGGCAGAGACCCAGTACTTC.

About this clonotype itself: The library was built for alpha chains, so this beta chain is an off-target read and its size means little. This sequence joins TRBV20-1 and TRBJ2-7; tentatively, D is TRBD2 (5 bases). This CDR3 has 14 amino acids. Germline V gene sequence: CDR1 DFQATT, CDR2 SNEGSKA (reference sequence). The V gene lost 3 bases and the J gene lost 3 bases, with 15 bases spanning the gap. The CDR3 loop reads CSARVNLGGYEQYF. For the CDR3, the DNA is TGCAGTGCTAGGGTTAACCTAGGAGGCTACGAGCAGTACTTC.

As concerns this clonotype: With the library built for alpha chains, this beta chain is off target and its frequency is not meaningful. V gene TRBV5-4 combines with J gene TRBJ2-1, with 14 bases identical to TRBD2. Germline V gives CDR1 SGHNT, CDR2 YYREEE (reference sequence). J was trimmed by 9 bases and V by 4 bases; bases with no gene match: 6. This CDR3 region has 15 residues. The CDR3 is CASSPGLAGELEQFF. The DNA for the CDR3 is TGTGCCAGCAGCCCGGGACTAGCGGGGGAACTTGAGCAGTTCTTC. Combining the CDR3 with reference TRBV5-4 and TRBJ2-1 gives the whole variable domain ETGVTQSPTHLIKTRGQQVTLRCSSQSGHNTVSWYQQALGQGPQFIFQYYREEENGRGNFPPRFSGLQFPNYSSELNVNALELDDSALYLCASSPGLAGELEQFFGPGTRLTVL.

As concerns this clonotype: Since it is a stray read in a library aimed at alpha chains, this beta chain has a size that is not meaningful. The chain combines TRBV5-4 with TRBJ2-3, with TRBD2 identical over 10 bases. CDR3 length equals 18 residues. V shed 3 bases, J shed 1 base, and the junction held 11 bases outside the gene matches. CDR1 and CDR2 (germline): SGHNT, YYREEE (reference sequence). The CDR3 region is CASSYPFSGGTGTDTQYF. The CDR3 DNA reads as TGTGCCAGCAGCTACCCCTTTAGCGGGGGGACTGGCACAGATACGCAGTATTTT.

In this sample, this clonotype turned up a few times. The library was built for alpha chains, so this beta chain is an off-target read and its size means little. The rearrangement links TRBV29-1 to TRBJ2-2, with D uncertain. Germline values: CDR1 SQVTM, CDR2 ANQGSEA. This CDR3 contains 13 residues. Trimming stripped 4 bases from V and 4 bases from J, with 10 bases between. The CDR3 region is CSVVQRLTGELFF. CDR3 DNA: TGCAGCGTTGTACAGAGACTCACCGGGGAGCTGTTTTTT.

Concerning this clonotype itself: This beta chain came through as a stray read in a library set up for alpha chains, and its size says little. The chain combines TRBV9 with TRBJ2-7; perhaps D is TRBD1 or TRBD2 (6 bases each). Trimming took off 3 bases at V and 6 bases at J, with 10 bases between the two ends. The CDR3 extends over 12 amino acids. From germline, CDR1 is SGDLS and CDR2 YYNGEE. The CDR3 nucleotides are TGTGCCAGCAGCGAGGGGGGTGTCGAGCAGTACTTC. Its protein product is CASSEGGVEQYF. Full variable domain (missing parts from reference TRBV9 and TRBJ2-7): DSGVTQTPKHLITATGQRVTLRCSPRSGDLSVYWYQQSLDQGLQFLIQYYNGEERAKGNILERFSAQQFPDLHSELNLSSLELGDSALYFCASSEGGVEQYFGPGTRLTVT.

This clonotype was picked up a small number of times. This beta chain is an unintended read in a library built for alpha chains; its size means little. This chain connects TRBV6-2 or TRBV6-3 to TRBJ2-7; D call uncertain. Germline V gene lookup returns CDR1 MNHEY and CDR2 SVGEGT. Trimming cost V 0 bases and J 4 bases, with 10 bases left between them. The CDR3 has 14 residues. The CDR3 protein is CASSYSIGPYEQYF. The CDR3 DNA sequence: TGTGCCAGCAGTTACTCGATCGGGCCTTACGAGCAGTACTTC.

Comments on this clonotype: As an off-target read in a library built for alpha chains, this beta chain has a frequency of little significance. The chain joins TRBV28 to TRBJ1-5; TRBD1 is a possible D gene (6 bases). Germline CDR1 and CDR2: MDHEN and SYDVKM. Trimming left V 4 bases short and J 6 bases short, with 10 bases between. The CDR3 length is 13 residues. The CDR3 loop is CASSSQGSQPQHF. CDR3 DNA sequence: TGTGCCAGCAGTTCACAGGGAAGTCAGCCCCAGCATTTT.

About this clonotype itself: This beta chain is a stray read from a library made for alpha chains; its abundance is not meaningful. The chain couples TRBV2 to TRBJ2-1; 9 positions match TRBD2. The CDR3 runs to 15 residues. J was trimmed by 0 bases and V by 6 bases; bases with no gene match: 3. In germline, CDR1 is SNHLY, CDR2 FYNNEI. CDR3 amino acids: CASSLAGVSYNEQFF. CDR3 nucleotide sequence: TGTGCCAGCAGCTTAGCGGGGGTCTCCTACAATGAGCAGTTCTTC.

This clonotype was observed a handful of times. As an off-target read in a library built for alpha chains, this beta chain has a frequency of little significance. The chain combines TRBV6-6 with TRBJ2-1; 11 bases line up with TRBD2. The CDR3 is 15 residues long. With V trimmed by 7 bases and J by 9 bases, 11 bases remained unmatched. From germline, CDR1 is MNHNY and CDR2 SVGAGI (reference sequence). The DNA for the CDR3 is TGTGCCAGCACCTCAGCGGGGCTAGCGGGGGGTGAGCAGTTCTTC. Translating it yields CASTSAGLAGGEQFF.

In the case of this clonotype: A library made for alpha chains picked up this beta chain off target, so its size means little. This chain connects TRBV7-9 to TRBJ2-1; 12 positions agree with TRBD1. V was pared by 4 bases and J by 8 bases, with 3 bases of the junction left unmatched. Germline assignment: CDR1 SEHNR and CDR2 FQNEAQ (reference sequence). The CDR3 contains 14 residues. Here the CDR3 reads CASSWGTGGHEQFF. The CDR3 DNA is TGTGCCAGCAGCTGGGGGACAGGGGGCCATGAGCAGTTCTTC.

About this clonotype: With the library built for alpha chains, this beta chain is off target and its frequency is not meaningful. The chain uses TRBV12-3 or TRBV12-4 and TRBJ1-2; D might be TRBD1 (5 bases). The CDR3 runs to 14 residues. The germline V and J ends were trimmed by 1 base and 12 bases, with 18 bases remaining between them. CDR3 coding DNA: TGTGCCAGCAGTTTAGGGCAGTGGCTCATGGACAACACCTTC. It translates to CASSLGQWLMDNTF.